This T cell receptor (beta chain) originates from a study of metastatic and nonmetastatic thyroid tumors. Study summary: Comparative analysis of repertoires was undertaken across blood and tumor or nodule tissue obtained from malignant and benign thyroid patients.

Study processing details: Using the CDR3 differences seen across clinicopathological groups, the authors built a distant-metastasis classifier for papillary thyroid cancer, which was meant to discriminate distant-metastatic patients. Via MiXCR, TCRdb re-called the PCR reads. TCRdb's processing, not the study's, gives the V and J calls here. The sample comprises 55,000 or so clones, roughly 18% of which are singletons, and 2.5% to 3.5% rests with the top ten. Until they underwent thyroid surgery, no patient had received any treatment. In regard to this clone: The antigen is undetermined.

Looked up from germline, CDR1 is SGHRS and CDR2 is YFSETQ. V gave up 4 bases and J gave up 0 bases; unmatched junction bases: 6. The CDR3 spans 15 residues. Findings and caveats of the study: Benign nodules reportedly had significantly lower TCR beta diversity than malignant thyroid tumors in blood and tumor.

The V and J genes are TRBV5-1 and TRBJ2-7, with 8 nucleotides matching TRBD1. This TCR came from a female donor with papillary thyroid cancer or a benign thyroid nodule (not recorded which). Some clones in this sample may be carry-over from other donors' samples. Sequencing input: blood. CDR3 region: CASSMGQDGSYEQYF. CDR3 bases: TGCGCCAGCAGCATGGGACAGGATGGCTCCTACGAGCAGTACTTC. Full variable domain (missing parts from reference TRBV5-1 and TRBJ2-7): KAGVTQTPRYLIKTRGQQVTLSCSPISGHRSVSWYQQTPGQGLQFLFEYFSETQRNKGNFPGRFSGRQFSNSRSEMNVSTLELGDSALYLCASSMGQDGSYEQYFGPGTRLTVT.